Listed below are T cell receptor beta chains from one sample, sequenced in a study of shared T cell receptors in the human thymus. Sequencing was performed with immunoSEQ multiplex PCR; in TCRdb, only in-frame clones are kept and a portion is missing. The sample lists 55,000 to 75,000 clones, roughly 95% occurring once. Specimen: thymocytes. The receptors stem from a human donor. Both conserved end residues are part of each CDR3. Each record gives: clone size, J gene, V gene, D gene, CDR3 protein, CDR3 DNA. D genes are given only for firm matches. Expanded clones get a size class; other rows say once, few or many, or leave the size out.

clone size: .
J gene: TRBJ2-7
V gene: TRBV7-3
D gene: TRBD1
CDR3 protein: CASSLNDTGTGLYEQYF
CDR3 DNA: TGTGCCAGCAGCTTAAATGATACCGGGACAGGGCTCTACGAGCAGTACTTC

clone size: .
J gene: TRBJ2-5
V gene: TRBV2
D gene: .
CDR3 protein: CASSERTGHPIQSQETQYF
CDR3 DNA: TGTGCCAGCAGTGAAAGAACGGGACACCCTATTCAGAGCCAAGAGACCCAGTACTTC

clone size: .
J gene: TRBJ1-4
V gene: TRBV2
D gene: TRBD1
CDR3 protein: CASSDSGTGDEKLFF
CDR3 DNA: TGTGCCAGCAGTGATTCGGGGACAGGGGATGAAAAACTGTTTTTT

clone size: .
J gene: TRBJ2-1
V gene: TRBV7-9
D gene: TRBD2
CDR3 protein: CASSLTRLAGVNEQFF
CDR3 DNA: TGTGCCAGCAGCTTAACCAGGCTAGCGGGGGTGAATGAGCAGTTCTTC

clone size: .
J gene: TRBJ1-3
V gene: TRBV6-1
D gene: .
CDR3 protein: CASIFPISGNTIYF
CDR3 DNA: TGTGCCAGCATTTTTCCCATCTCTGGAAACACCATATATTTT

clone size: .
J gene: TRBJ1-1
V gene: TRBV28
D gene: .
CDR3 protein: CASRNGAGAFF
CDR3 DNA: TGTGCCAGCAGAAACGGGGCCGGAGCTTTCTTT

clone size: .
J gene: TRBJ1-4
V gene: TRBV9
D gene: .
CDR3 protein: CASSVAGAGEEYEKLFF
CDR3 DNA: TGTGCCAGCAGCGTAGCCGGGGCAGGGGAAGAGTATGAAAAACTGTTTTTT

clone size: .
J gene: TRBJ1-5
V gene: TRBV7-2
D gene: TRBD1
CDR3 protein: CASSPGTAQQPQHF
CDR3 DNA: TGTGCCAGCAGCCCCGGGACAGCCCAACAGCCCCAGCATTTT

clone size: .
J gene: TRBJ2-7
V gene: TRBV4-3
D gene: TRBD2
CDR3 protein: CASSQERVKVEPSGTYEQYF
CDR3 DNA: TGCGCCAGCAGCCAAGAAAGGGTTAAAGTCGAACCTAGCGGGACCTACGAGCAGTACTTC

clone size: .
J gene: TRBJ2-3
V gene: TRBV10-3
D gene: TRBD2
CDR3 protein: CAIAENKAGGATKDTQYF
CDR3 DNA: TGTGCCATCGCCGAAAATAAAGCGGGGGGAGCCACAAAGGATACGCAGTATTTT

clone size: .
J gene: TRBJ1-2
V gene: TRBV5-4
D gene: .
CDR3 protein: CASSLWGQTDRGDGYTF
CDR3 DNA: TGTGCCAGCAGCTTGTGGGGGCAAACGGACCGCGGAGATGGCTACACCTTC

clone size: few
J gene: TRBJ1-5
V gene: TRBV7-8
D gene: .
CDR3 protein: CASSPYTLPLYSNQPQHF
CDR3 DNA: TGTGCCAGCAGCCCCTACACCCTCCCCCTTTATAGCAATCAGCCCCAGCATTTT

clone size: .
J gene: TRBJ2-2
V gene: TRBV2
D gene: .
CDR3 protein: CARSRVIAGELFF
CDR3 DNA: TGTGCCAGGAGCCGGGTAATTGCCGGGGAGCTGTTTTTT

clone size: once
J gene: TRBJ1-5
V gene: TRBV5-5
D gene: .
CDR3 protein: CASSLVGQNPIYSNQPQHF
CDR3 DNA: TGTGCCAGCAGCCTGGTAGGACAGAATCCCATTTATAGCAATCAGCCCCAGCATTTT

clone size: .
J gene: TRBJ2-7
V gene: TRBV5-5
D gene: .
CDR3 protein: CASSRPYQGPYYEQYF
CDR3 DNA: TGTGCCAGCAGCCGACCATATCAGGGCCCCTACTACGAGCAGTACTTC

clone size: .
J gene: TRBJ2-2
V gene: TRBV7-9
D gene: .
CDR3 protein: CASSRQKTINTGELFF
CDR3 DNA: TGTGCCAGCAGCCGTCAAAAGACAATTAACACCGGGGAGCTGTTTTTT

clone size: .
J gene: TRBJ2-7
V gene: TRBV21-1
D gene: .
CDR3 protein: CASSTPGQKSYEQYF
CDR3 DNA: TGTGCCAGCAGCACACCGGGACAGAAATCCTACGAGCAGTACTTC

clone size: .
J gene: TRBJ1-5
V gene: TRBV21-1
D gene: .
CDR3 protein: CASSKGPGSYYSNQPQHF
CDR3 DNA: TGTGCCAGCAGCAAAGGCCCGGGGTCATACTATAGCAATCAGCCCCAGCATTTT

clone size: .
J gene: TRBJ2-7
V gene: TRBV18
D gene: .
CDR3 protein: CASSLLKKQYF
CDR3 DNA: TGTGCCAGCTCTCTGCTTAAGAAGCAGTACTTC

clone size: .
J gene: TRBJ2-7
V gene: TRBV15
D gene: TRBD1
CDR3 protein: CATSREGQGYYEQYF
CDR3 DNA: TGTGCCACCAGCCGTGAGGGACAGGGGTACTACGAGCAGTACTTC

clone size: .
J gene: TRBJ2-3
V gene: TRBV7-2
D gene: .
CDR3 protein: CASSLFSRRADTQYF
CDR3 DNA: TGTGCCAGCAGCTTATTCAGCCGGAGGGCAGATACGCAGTATTTT

clone size: .
J gene: TRBJ1-1
V gene: TRBV27
D gene: .
CDR3 protein: CASSIRPASEAFF
CDR3 DNA: TGTGCCAGCAGCATCCGCCCAGCCTCTGAAGCTTTCTTT

clone size: .
J gene: TRBJ2-3
V gene: TRBV7-2
D gene: TRBD2
CDR3 protein: CASSSRGGTDTQYF
CDR3 DNA: TGTGCCAGCAGCTCGCGGGGGGGGACAGATACGCAGTATTTT

clone size: .
J gene: TRBJ2-4
V gene: TRBV5-6
D gene: .
CDR3 protein: CASSCTLVIKNIQYF
CDR3 DNA: TGTGCCAGCAGCTGTACACTGGTAATTAAAAACATTCAGTACTTC

clone size: few
J gene: TRBJ1-3
V gene: TRBV27
D gene: .
CDR3 protein: CASSRGNTIYF
CDR3 DNA: TGTGCCAGCAGCCGCGGGAACACCATATATTTT

clone size: .
J gene: TRBJ2-7
V gene: TRBV10-2
D gene: .
CDR3 protein: CASRGGVNYEQYF
CDR3 DNA: TGCGCCAGCAGGGGCGGGGTTAACTACGAGCAGTACTTC